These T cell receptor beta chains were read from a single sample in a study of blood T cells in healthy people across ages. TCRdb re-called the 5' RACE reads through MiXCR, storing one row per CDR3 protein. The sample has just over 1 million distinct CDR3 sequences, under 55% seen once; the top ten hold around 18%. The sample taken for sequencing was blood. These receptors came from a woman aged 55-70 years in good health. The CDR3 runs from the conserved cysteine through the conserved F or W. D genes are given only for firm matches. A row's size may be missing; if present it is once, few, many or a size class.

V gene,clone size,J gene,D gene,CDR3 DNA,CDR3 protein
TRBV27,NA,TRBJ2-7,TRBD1,TGTGCCAGCAGGAATCAACAGGGGTACGAGCAGTACTTC,CASRNQQGYEQYF
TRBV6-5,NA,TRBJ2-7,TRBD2,TGTGCCAGCAGTTACACTAGCGGAACTTACGAGCAGTACTTC,CASSYTSGTYEQYF
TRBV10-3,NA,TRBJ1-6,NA,TGTGCCATCAGTGAGAGGGGGAGCTCCTATAATTCACCCCTCCACTTT,CAISERGSSYNSPLHF
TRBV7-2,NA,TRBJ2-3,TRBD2,TGTGCCAGCAGCTTAATAGCGGGAGGAGGGATAGATACGCAGTATTTT,CASSLIAGGGIDTQYF
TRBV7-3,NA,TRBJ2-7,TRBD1,TGTGCCAGCAGCTTAGGGACGGGAATTAATAACAGGGGTTACGAGCAGTACTTC,CASSLGTGINNRGYEQYF
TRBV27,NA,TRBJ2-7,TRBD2,TGTGCCAGCGGGGGGACTAGCAGGAAGCCTATCGAGCAGTACTTC,CASGGTSRKPIEQYF
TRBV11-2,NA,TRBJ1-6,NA,TGTGCCAGCAGCTTAGGCCCGGCAGGACAGTTTTTCACCCCCCACTTT,CASSLGPAGQFFTPHF
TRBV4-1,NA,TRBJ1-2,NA,TGCGCCAGCAGCCCAGCCAGCGGGGGAGCCCGTAACTATGGCTACACCTTC,CASSPASGGARNYGYTF
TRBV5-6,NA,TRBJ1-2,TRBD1,TGTGCCAGCAGCTCAGGACAGGGGACGAACTATGGCTACACCTTC,CASSSGQGTNYGYTF
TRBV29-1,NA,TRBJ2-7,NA,TGCAGCGTTGTGCTGCAGGGTAGCTCCTACGAGCAGTACTTC,CSVVLQGSSYEQYF
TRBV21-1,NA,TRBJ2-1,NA,TGTGCCAGCAGCAAGTCGGCTAGCGGGAGTCCACACAATGAGCAGTTTTTC,CASSKSASGSPHNEQFF
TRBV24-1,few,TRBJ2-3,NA,TGTGCCACCAGCGATACAAACACAGATACGCAGTATTTT,CATSDTNTDTQYF
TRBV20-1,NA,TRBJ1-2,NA,TGCAGTGCTGCCAATGGCTACACCTTC,CSAANGYTF
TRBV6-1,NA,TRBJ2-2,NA,TGTGCCAGCAGTGTCTTCACCGGGGAGCTGTTTTTT,CASSVFTGELFF
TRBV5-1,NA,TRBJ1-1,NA,TGCGCCAGCAGTTCCGGACAGCTCACTGAAGCTTTCTTT,CASSSGQLTEAFF
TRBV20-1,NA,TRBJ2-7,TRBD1,TGCAGTGCTAACGGACAGGGAGGCTACAATGAGCAGTACTTC,CSANGQGGYNEQYF
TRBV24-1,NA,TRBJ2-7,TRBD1,TGTGCCACCAGTGATCGCCCCGGGACAGAGCCCTACGAGCAGTACTTC,CATSDRPGTEPYEQYF
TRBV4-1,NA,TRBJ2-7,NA,TGCGCCAGCAGCCAAGACCGGGGAGTGGGACTGTTGAATTACGAGCAGTACTTC,CASSQDRGVGLLNYEQYF
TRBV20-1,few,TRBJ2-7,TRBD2,TGCAGTGCTAGTGGGACTAGCGTAACCTACGAGCAGTACTTC,CSASGTSVTYEQYF
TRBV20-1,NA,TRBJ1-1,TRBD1,TGCAGTGCTAGAGAGGTGGGACAGGGGAGGCCGGGTTCGGCTTTCTTT,CSAREVGQGRPGSAFF
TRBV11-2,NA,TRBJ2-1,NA,TGTGCCAGCAGCCCAGCAGGAGGGCTCAATGAGCAGTTCTTC,CASSPAGGLNEQFF
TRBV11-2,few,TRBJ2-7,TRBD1,TGTGCCAGCAGCTTAGGGACAGGTCCCTGGGAGCAGTACTTC,CASSLGTGPWEQYF
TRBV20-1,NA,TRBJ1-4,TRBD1,TGCAGTGCCCCAGGGGGTAGAAATGAAAAACTGTTTTTT,CSAPGGRNEKLFF
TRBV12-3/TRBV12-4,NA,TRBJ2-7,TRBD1,TGTGCCAGCAGACCGGGACAGGGGGGCGAGCAGTACTTC,CASRPGQGGEQYF
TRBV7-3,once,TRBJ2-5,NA,TGTGCCAGCAGCTTAAGGGGCGAGGGAATACAGACCCAGTACTTC,CASSLRGEGIQTQYF
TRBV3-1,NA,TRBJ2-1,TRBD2,TGTGCCAGCAGCCAAGAAAGTATCACTAGCGGGGACAATGAGCAGTTCTTC,CASSQESITSGDNEQFF
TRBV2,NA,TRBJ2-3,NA,TGTGCCAGCAGTGAAAAGGCTAGCCCTAGCGCAGATACGCAGTATTTT,CASSEKASPSADTQYF